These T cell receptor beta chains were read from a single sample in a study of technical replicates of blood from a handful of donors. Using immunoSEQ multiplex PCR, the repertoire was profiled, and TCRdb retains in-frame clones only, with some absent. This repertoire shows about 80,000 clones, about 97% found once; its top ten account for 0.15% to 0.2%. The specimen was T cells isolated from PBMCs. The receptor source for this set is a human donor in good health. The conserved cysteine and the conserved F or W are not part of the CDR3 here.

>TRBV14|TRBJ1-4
ASSPRIGAREDEKLF
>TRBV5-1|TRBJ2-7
ASSLAGGTSYEQY
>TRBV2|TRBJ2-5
ASSDLGRETQY
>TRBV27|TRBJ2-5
ASSSRPKLAEQETQY
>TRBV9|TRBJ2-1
ASSVVLAGAYNEQF
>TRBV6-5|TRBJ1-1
ASLTARPGATEAF
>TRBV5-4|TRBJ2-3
ASSSGLLRGGRYTQY
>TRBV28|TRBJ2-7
ASSLFQEGGRREQY
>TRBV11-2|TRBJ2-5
ASSLDPSETQY
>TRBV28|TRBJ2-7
AGRDSSYEQY
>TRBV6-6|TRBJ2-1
ASGRGQGNEQF